This T cell receptor (beta chain) was identified in a study of vaccination and CD4 T cells after COVID-19. Overall study: Nasal swab PCR identified SARS-CoV-2 in the convalescent patients, of whom roughly 9 were mild and one severe.

Study observations and caveats: There was no significant change from roughly 21 to 40 median reactive clonotypes.

Looked up from germline, CDR1 is ENHRY and CDR2 is SYGVKD. This CDR3 comprises 14 residues. V shed 4 bases, J shed 6 bases, and the junction held 5 bases outside the gene matches. The study sequenced cultured CD4+ T cell DNA using the Oncomine TCR Beta short-read assay. One entry per CDR3 protein results from TCRdb running MiXCR on the PCR reads. This table holds approximately 12,000 distinct CDR3 sequences, about half found once. A remark on this clonotype: What it recognizes is unknown.

As for treatment: roughly nine-day PBMC culture with coronavirus spike peptide pools or control peptides (ViraFEST assay). ViraFEST used peptide pools to expand antigen-specific T cells before TCR sequencing. Replacement of half the medium with fresh IL-2 medium took place on days 3 and 7. The chain is built from TRBV10-3 and TRBJ1-5; the match to TRBD1 covers 8 bases. This clonotype originated in a human donor who had recovered from COVID-19. The specimen sequenced was CD4+ T cells from blood, cultured in vitro. The CDR3 sequence: CAISGGRGPQPQHF. The CDR3, as DNA: TGTGCCATCAGTGGGGGCAGGGGGCCTCAGCCCCAGCATTTT.